The source of this TCR beta chain is a study of shared clonotypes between healthy human individuals. Overall study context: CD8 memory received one plate per donor, CD8 naive two, CD4 memory three and CD4 naive three.

Libraries were prepared by immunoSEQ multiplex PCR; TCRdb keeps only in-frame clonotypes and omits some of them. The table shows a few million clones, with approximately 96% occurring only once. CDR3 length equals 14 residues. The V gene's germline CDR1 is MRHNA and CDR2 SNTAGT. The V and J ends lost 4 bases and 4 bases respectively, with 10 bases between them. The origin of this receptor is a man younger than 35 in good health. This chain uses TRBV6-4 with TRBJ2-2; D is ambiguous. Sequenced: naive CD4+ T cells sorted from blood. Documented subset: CD45RA+ positively selected. This CDR3 is CASSAFGLTGELFF. The CDR3 DNA follows: TGTGCCAGCAGTGCATTCGGTCTCACCGGGGAGCTGTTTTTT.